This paragraph reports one T cell receptor (beta chain). Germline lookup yields CDR1 SGDLS and CDR2 YYNGEE. CDR3 length: 15 amino acids. The V gene end was trimmed by 4 bases and the J gene end by 5 bases; junction bases not matched to a gene: 6. Primers used in a second PCR of roughly 7 to 11 cycles were a sample-barcoded 5' primer and a J-beta primer mix. MiXCR, run by TCRdb on the 5' RACE reads, gives a single entry per CDR3 protein. The table shows 550,000 to 800,000 distinct CDR3 sequences, with roughly 20% occurring only once. The sample belongs to a study of blood T cells in healthy people across ages.

This sequence was found in a man in his 70s in good health. This chain connects TRBV9 to TRBJ2-3; 11 bases are a match to TRBD2. Material: blood. CDR3 in amino acids: CASSPLAGAIDTQYF. The DNA of the CDR3 is TGTGCCAGCAGCCCACTAGCGGGAGCGATAGATACGCAGTATTTT.